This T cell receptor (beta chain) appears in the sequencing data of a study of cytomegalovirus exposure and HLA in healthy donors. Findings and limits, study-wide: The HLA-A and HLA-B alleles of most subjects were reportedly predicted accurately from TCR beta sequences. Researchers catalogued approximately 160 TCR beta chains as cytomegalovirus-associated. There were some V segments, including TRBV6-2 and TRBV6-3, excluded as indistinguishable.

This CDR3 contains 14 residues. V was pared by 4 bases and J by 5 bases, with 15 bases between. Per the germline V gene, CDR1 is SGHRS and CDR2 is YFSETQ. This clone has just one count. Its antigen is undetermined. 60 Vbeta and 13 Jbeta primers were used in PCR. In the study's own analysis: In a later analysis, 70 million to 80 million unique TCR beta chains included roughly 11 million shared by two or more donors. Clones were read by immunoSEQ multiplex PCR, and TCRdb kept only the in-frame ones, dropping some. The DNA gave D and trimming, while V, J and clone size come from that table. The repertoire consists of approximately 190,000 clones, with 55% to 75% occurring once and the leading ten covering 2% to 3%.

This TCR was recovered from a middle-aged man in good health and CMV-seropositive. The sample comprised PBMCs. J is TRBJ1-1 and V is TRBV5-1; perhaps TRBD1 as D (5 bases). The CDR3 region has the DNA TGCGCCAGCAGCCTAGACAGTCCTTGGACTGAAGCTTTCTTT. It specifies CASSLDSPWTEAFF.